The text below deals with one TCR beta chain. The antigen remains unidentified. This sample stems from a study of cytomegalovirus exposure and HLA in healthy donors. Study-level background: In a previous analysis, approximately 110 million unique TCR beta sequences were found from some 180 million T cells. Study-wide results and limits: A few chains tied to CMV proved CMV antigen-specific in vitro. A later analysis reportedly identified an Asian-associated ancestry cluster as carrying fewer N-insertions than the approximately 620-donor mean.

13 Jbeta primers and 60 Vbeta primers were used for the PCR. The protocol was immunoSEQ multiplex PCR, while the TCRdb copy is restricted to in-frame clones and leaves out a portion. The data contain around 50,000 clones, around three quarters of them singletons. Sequencing input: PBMCs. The TCR originated in a man aged 25-40 years in good health and CMV-seropositive.

The CDR3 DNA reads as TGTGCCAGCAGTCGACTGTTGAACACTGAAGCTTTCTTT. Residues: CASSRLLNTEAFF. The chain is built from TRBV28 and TRBJ1-1; D unresolved. V gave up 5 bases and J gave up 0 bases, with 7 bases separating them. The germline CDR1 and CDR2 sequences are MDHEN and SYDVKM. The CDR3 loop spans 13 amino acids.